This T cell receptor (beta chain) is from a study of cytomegalovirus exposure and HLA in healthy donors. Overall study findings and caveats: A later analysis showed TCR association rates differing by HLA locus, peaking at DRB1 and lowest at HLA-C. Analysis performed later found about 18,000 TCR beta sequences associated with HLA alleles at 0.05 false discovery rate.

This clone occurred once. Its target is not known. Germline lookup yields CDR1 MNHNS and CDR2 SASEGT. This CDR3 is 15 amino acids long. V shed 2 bases and J shed 5 bases, with 15 bases lying between them. Although they were nominally healthy when sampled, donors likely had unrecorded immune exposures. The PCR ran on 60 Vbeta and 13 Jbeta primers. Measured with immunoSEQ multiplex PCR; TCRdb has only the in-frame clones, and not every one. This table has fewer than 90,000 clones, about 80% appearing once. The clonotype comes from a male donor in good health and CMV-seronegative. The chain carries TRBV6-1 and TRBJ1-1; tentatively, D is TRBD1 (6 bases). The sequencing input was PBMCs. The CDR3 nucleotides read TGTGCCAGCAGTGAATCGAACAGGGTGGAGACTGAAGCTTTCTTT. Translated: CASSESNRVETEAFF.